This T cell receptor (beta chain) comes out of a study of T-cell memory formation after mild COVID-19. Regarding the study as a whole: Mainly in CM and EM were contracting CD4+ clones; CD8+ were in EMRA.

V shed 0 bases, J shed 3 bases, and the junction held 2 bases outside the gene matches. The V gene's germline CDR1 is LGHNA and CDR2 YNFKEQ. The CDR3 is 14 amino acids. There are many counts of this clonotype. What it binds is unknown. UMIs and sample barcodes were carried by the TCR alpha and TCR beta cDNA libraries that 5'RACE produced using constant-segment primers. Using its own MiXCR run on the 5' RACE reads, TCRdb lists one record per CDR3 protein. The profile shows hundreds of thousands of distinct CDR3 sequences, 15% to 20% of them singletons. This chain uses TRBV4-2 with TRBJ2-7; 7 bases agree with TRBD1. Source material: PBMCs or a T cell subset sorted from them (not recorded which). This receptor was obtained from an adult woman who had mild COVID-19 (a few samples of this study predate the infection). Cell type and time point are not known. CDR3 in amino acids: CASSQERGLYEQYF. DNA of the CDR3: TGTGCCAGCAGCCAAGAGAGGGGGCTCTACGAGCAGTACTTC.